This T cell receptor beta chain stems from a study of shared clonotypes between healthy human individuals. Points from the study as a whole: A reduction in generation probabilities was seen for non-shared clonotypes relative to those shared by all four donors. Depth of sequencing was expected to influence donor clonotype sharing.

About this clone itself: What it recognizes is unknown.

The CDR3 has 14 amino acids. CDR1 is SGHVS, CDR2 FNYEAQ, per germline. V lost 3 bases, J lost 0 bases, and 9 bases lay in between. The data were produced by immunoSEQ multiplex PCR, yet TCRdb's version contains in-frame clones alone and is incomplete. The sample lists more than 2 million clones; 85% to 95% were seen once. V gene TRBV7-6 combines with J gene TRBJ2-7; D not certain. This clonotype was obtained from a man between 18 and 35 years old in good health. The sample was naive CD4+ T cells sorted from blood. Subset reported: CD45RA+ positively selected. In nucleotides, the CDR3 is TGTGCCAGCAGCTTTGCAGAGAGCTCCTACGAGCAGTACTTC. Its translation is CASSFAESSYEQYF.